Reported below is one TCR delta chain. This clone showed up just a few times. Its antigen remains unidentified. Base qualities are not recorded, but no much larger clone differs from it by a single base. Library preparation employed RT-PCR. Instrument used: Illumina MiSeq. The public reads were reprocessed by TCRdb using CATT, and rows of matching DNA were later combined. Recorded for this sample are 1,500 to 2,000 delta-chain clones; roughly 3.5% of them occurred a single time. Of the sample, over 20% is held by the ten largest clones. Germline trimming amounts to 1 base on V and 0 bases on J, with 4 as the count of junction bases outside the gene matches. CDR1 GEAIGNYY and CDR2 EKD were looked up in the germline V gene. The CDR3 covers 15 residues, taking in both the cysteine and the phenylalanine. Only CDR3 DNA remains: 45 bases, in frame from the first base. The sample is drawn from a study of gamma-delta T cells after stem cell transplantation (dated by TCRdb to about 2016).

In this chain, TRDV2 is recombined with TRDJ1, with 7 central nucleotides matching TRDD3. This clonotype was obtained from a human donor. It is not recorded whose cells these are; they may come from a transplant donor. Input material: gamma-delta T cells. The DNA sequence is TGTGCCTGTGACACTCTGGGGGTCGACACCGATAAACTCATCTTT. Its coded protein is CACDTLGVDTDKLIF.